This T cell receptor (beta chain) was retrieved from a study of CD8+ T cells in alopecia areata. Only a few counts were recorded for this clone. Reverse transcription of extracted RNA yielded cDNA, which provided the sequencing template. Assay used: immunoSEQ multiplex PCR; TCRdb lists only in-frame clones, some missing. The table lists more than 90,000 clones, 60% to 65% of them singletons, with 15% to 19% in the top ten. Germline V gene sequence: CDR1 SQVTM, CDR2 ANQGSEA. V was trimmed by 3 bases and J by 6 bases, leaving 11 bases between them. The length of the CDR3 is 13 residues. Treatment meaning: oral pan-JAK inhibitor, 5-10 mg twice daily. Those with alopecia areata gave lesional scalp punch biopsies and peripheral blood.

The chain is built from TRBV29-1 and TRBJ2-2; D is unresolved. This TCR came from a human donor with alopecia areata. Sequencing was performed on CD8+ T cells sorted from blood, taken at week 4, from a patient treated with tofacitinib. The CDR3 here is CSVDTVGAGELFF. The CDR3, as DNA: TGCAGCGTTGATACAGTCGGCGCCGGGGAGCTGTTTTTT.